This paragraph covers one T cell receptor beta chain sequence. The CDR3 sequence is 15 residues long. Germline assignment: CDR1 LGHNA and CDR2 YSLEER. Trimming left V 0 bases short and J 0 bases short, with 8 bases between. This entry belongs to a study of blood T cell repertoires in COVID-19. Study-level information: Donors in the United States, Italy and Spain gave samples during acute or convalescent COVID-19. PBMCs, B-cell-depleted T cells, or T cells provided the cDNA or gDNA that made up the material.

Clones were read by immunoSEQ multiplex PCR, and TCRdb kept only the in-frame ones, dropping some. The table has roughly 230,000 clones, around 92% seen once. The chain has TRBV4-3 and TRBJ1-2; D is perhaps TRBD1 (5 bases). This clonotype was obtained from a woman in her 30s with acute COVID-19. Sequenced material: PBMCs or T cells enriched from blood (not recorded which). In nucleotides, the CDR3 is TGCGCCAGCAGCCAAGACAGGGAGGCTAACTATGGCTACACCTTC. The encoded protein is CASSQDREANYGYTF.